This TCR beta chain came from a study of T cells in women clearing cervical HPV infection. The CDR3 runs 11 residues. The V segment lost 11 bases and the J segment 4 bases; nucleotides outside the gene matches: 4. Germline loops: CDR1 SEHNR, CDR2 FQNEAQ (reference sequence). About this clone: From the germline J gene comes the end of the CDR3, since the read stops 3 residues before it.

Assay used: immunoSEQ multiplex PCR; TCRdb lists only in-frame clones, some missing. The listing contains some 20,000 clones. The specimen was blood buffy coat. The rearrangement links TRBV7-9 to TRBJ2-5; TRBD2 matches at 7 bases. This TCR was recovered from a woman aged 18 to 75 with a cervical HPV16 infection that either progressed to CIN3+ or cleared (not recorded which). The CDR3 DNA, read in part, is TGTGCCGGTATAGCGGGAGAGACC. This translates into CAGIAGET. The entire CDR3 reads CAGIAGETQYF. Supplemented by reference TRBV7-9 and TRBJ2-5, the full variable domain reads DTGVSQNPRHKITKRGQNVTFRCDPISEHNRLYWYRQTLGQGPEFLTYFQNEAQLEKSRLLSDRFSAERPKGSFSTLEIQRTEQGDSAMYLCAGIAGETQYFGPGTRLLVL.